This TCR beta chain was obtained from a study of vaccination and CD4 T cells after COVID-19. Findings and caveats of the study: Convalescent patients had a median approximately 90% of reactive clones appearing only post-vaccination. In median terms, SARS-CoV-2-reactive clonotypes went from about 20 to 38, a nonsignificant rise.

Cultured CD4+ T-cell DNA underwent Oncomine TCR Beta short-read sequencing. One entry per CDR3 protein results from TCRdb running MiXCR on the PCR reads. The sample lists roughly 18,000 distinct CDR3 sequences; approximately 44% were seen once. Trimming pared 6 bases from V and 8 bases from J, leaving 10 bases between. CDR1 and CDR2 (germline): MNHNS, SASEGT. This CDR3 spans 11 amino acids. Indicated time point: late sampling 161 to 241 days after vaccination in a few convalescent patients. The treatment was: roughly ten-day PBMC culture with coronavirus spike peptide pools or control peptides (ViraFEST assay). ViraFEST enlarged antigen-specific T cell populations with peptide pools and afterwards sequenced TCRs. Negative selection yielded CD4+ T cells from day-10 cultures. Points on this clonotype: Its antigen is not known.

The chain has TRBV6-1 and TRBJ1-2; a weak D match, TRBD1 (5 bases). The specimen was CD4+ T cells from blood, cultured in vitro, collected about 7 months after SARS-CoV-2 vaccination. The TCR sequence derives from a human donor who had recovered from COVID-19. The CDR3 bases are TGTGCCAGCAGGTGGGGCGACGGCTACACCTTC. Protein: CASRWGDGYTF.